One sample yielded the 14 T cell receptor beta chains listed below, sequenced in a study of blood T cell repertoires in COVID-19. Assay: immunoSEQ multiplex PCR; the TCRdb copy retains only in-frame clones and omits some. Here the sample spans approximately 300,000 clones, around 91% being singletons. What was sequenced was peripheral blood. These receptor sequences come from a woman aged 40 to 55 with COVID-19, enrolled during active disease.

The V call is TRBV2, the J call TRBJ1-6; 8 bases map to TRBD1. V shed 4 bases and J 14 bases; nucleotides not matched to a gene: 10. The CDR3 contains 14 residues. Germline V gene lookup returns CDR1 SNHLY and CDR2 FYNNEI. CDR3 sequence reads: CASSGVAGGSSLHF. The DNA for the CDR3 is TGTGCCAGCAGTGGGGTTGCAGGGGGCTCATCCCTCCACTTT.

About this clone: The same CDR3 can be traced to other DNA sequences in this sample. This sequence joins TRBV15 and TRBJ1-1; possible D gene TRBD1, 6 bases. Germline V gene lookup returns CDR1 LNHNV and CDR2 YYDKDF (reference sequence). V lost 3 bases and J 0 bases, leaving 8 bases between the germline ends. CDR3 length: 14 residues. The CDR3 nucleotides read TGTGCCACCAGCAGGGCAGGGGTGAACACTGAAGCTTTCTTT. Its translation: CATSRAGVNTEAFF.

The V and J genes are TRBV28 and TRBJ1-5, with 7 bases lining up with TRBD1. Germline V CDR1 and CDR2: MDHEN, SYDVKM. The CDR3 extends over 18 amino acids. J lost 5 bases, V lost 4 bases, and 17 bases had no gene match. The CDR3 is CASSSPTTGRLGDQPQHF. CDR3 sequence (DNA): TGTGCCAGCAGTTCCCCAACGACAGGGCGGCTTGGAGATCAGCCCCAGCATTTT.

The chain recombines TRBV28 with TRBJ2-2; the match to TRBD2 covers 13 bases. Germline loops: CDR1 MDHEN, CDR2 SYDVKM. Trimming took 5 bases from V and 7 from J; bases not matched to a gene: 22. The length of the CDR3 is 21 residues. The CDR3 here is CASSPGTSGNTVQNPGGELFF. CDR3 DNA sequence: TGTGCCAGCAGTCCCGGGACTAGCGGGAATACGGTACAAAATCCCGGCGGGGAGCTGTTTTTT.

V is TRBV5-1 and J is TRBJ2-7; maybe TRBD2 (5 bases). Germline loops: CDR1 SGHRS, CDR2 YFSETQ. The CDR3 is 14 amino acids. The germline V and J ends were trimmed by 2 bases and 5 bases, with 14 bases remaining between them. The CDR3 region is CASSLQRSRDEQYF. In nucleotides, the CDR3 is TGCGCCAGCAGCTTACAAAGGTCGAGGGACGAGCAGTACTTC.

The rearrangement joins TRBV10-3 to TRBJ2-1, with 7 bases that match TRBD1. Germline V CDR1 and CDR2: ENHRY, SYGVKD. The CDR3 covers 13 residues. V shed 11 bases, J shed 7 bases, and the junction held 11 bases outside the gene matches. CDR3 residues: CAVSRDSGNEQFF. The CDR3 nucleotides read TGTGCCGTTTCCCGGGACAGTGGGAATGAGCAGTTCTTC.

This chain uses TRBV18 with TRBJ2-3, with 10 bases lining up with TRBD2. V gave up 1 base and J gave up 0 bases; unmatched junction bases: 13. Germline CDR1 reads KGHSH; CDR2 reads LQKENI. This CDR3 is 20 amino acids long. The CDR3, as DNA: TGTGCCAGCTCACCACGTGCTAGCGGGAGTCTCGCTACTAGCACAGATACGCAGTATTTT. This encodes CASSPRASGSLATSTDTQYF.

This chain joins TRBV19 and TRBJ2-3; D call uncertain. V lost 5 bases to trimming and J lost 1 base, with 16 bases between them. Germline lookup yields CDR1 LNHDA and CDR2 SQIVND (reference sequence). The length of the CDR3 is 16 residues. The CDR3, as DNA: TGTGCCAGTAGTTTTCGACTCCTGTCCGGCACAGATACGCAGTATTTT. Translated, it gives CASSFRLLSGTDTQYF.

The chain has TRBV9 and TRBJ1-1, with unresolved D. This CDR3 spans 17 amino acids. Trimming removed 4 bases from V and 0 bases from J, with 19 bases in between. Germline-derived CDR1 and CDR2 are SGDLS and YYNGEE. CDR3 loop: CASSRTSRKGVNTEAFF. The CDR3 DNA sequence: TGTGCCAGCAGCAGAACTTCAAGAAAAGGAGTGAACACTGAAGCTTTCTTT. Using reference TRBV9 and TRBJ1-1 for the parts outside the CDR3, the full variable domain is DSGVTQTPKHLITATGQRVTLRCSPRSGDLSVYWYQQSLDQGLQFLIQYYNGEERAKGNILERFSAQQFPDLHSELNLSSLELGDSALYFCASSRTSRKGVNTEAFFGQGTRLTVV.

This clone appeared once. The chain recombines TRBV28 with TRBJ2-7, with D possibly TRBD1 on 5 matching bases. Germline assignment: CDR1 MDHEN and CDR2 SYDVKM. This CDR3 has 19 amino acids. V was cut by 4 bases and J by 0 bases, with 25 bases left in between. The CDR3 reads CASSSPVRNGWGGSYEQYF. CDR3 DNA sequence: TGTGCCAGCAGTTCCCCCGTCCGAAATGGATGGGGCGGCTCCTACGAGCAGTACTTC. The full variable domain, in which reference TRBV28 and TRBJ2-7 provide the parts outside the CDR3, is DVKVTQSSRYLVKRTGEKVFLECVQDMDHENMFWYRQDPGLGLRLIYFSYDVKMKEKGDIPEGYSVSREKKERFSLILESASTNQTSMYLCASSSPVRNGWGGSYEQYFGPGTRLTVT.

This chain uses TRBV28 with TRBJ2-5, with D perhaps TRBD1 (6 bases). The CDR3 has 15 residues. Germline loops: CDR1 MDHEN, CDR2 SYDVKM. The V end was cut by 6 bases, the J end by 5 bases, with 19 bases between. The CDR3 reads CASREEDSLLETQYF. The CDR3 DNA sequence: TGTGCCAGCAGGGAAGAGGACAGTTTGCTGGAGACCCAGTACTTC. Full variable domain (outside the CDR3, taken from reference TRBV28 and TRBJ2-5): DVKVTQSSRYLVKRTGEKVFLECVQDMDHENMFWYRQDPGLGLRLIYFSYDVKMKEKGDIPEGYSVSREKKERFSLILESASTNQTSMYLCASREEDSLLETQYFGPGTRLLVL.

The chain links TRBV18 to TRBJ2-7; 11 bases align to TRBD2. The CDR3 has 15 amino acids. The V gene's germline CDR1 is KGHSH and CDR2 LQKENI. V lost 3 bases, J lost 5 bases, and 6 bases stayed unmatched. The CDR3 is CASSPLAGGPHEQYF. CDR3 sequence (DNA): TGTGCCAGCTCACCTTTAGCGGGAGGGCCCCACGAGCAGTACTTC.

The chain employs TRBV7-9 and TRBJ1-4, with TRBD1 matching 7 bases. CDR3 length: 13 residues. The trim removed 4 bases at V and 6 bases at J, leaving 2 bases unmatched. Per germline, CDR1 SEHNR and CDR2 FQNEAQ (reference sequence). CDR3: CASSYGTDEKLFF. The CDR3 DNA reads as TGTGCCAGCAGCTATGGGACAGATGAAAAACTGTTTTTT.

V usage is TRBV19 and J usage is TRBJ1-1, with D perhaps matching TRBD1 (5 bases). The CDR3 is 13 residues long. Germline loops: CDR1 LNHDA, CDR2 SQIVND (reference sequence). V shed 8 bases and J shed 5 bases, with 15 bases lying between them. This CDR3 is CASSLQGKTEAFF. The CDR3 bases are TGTGCCAGTTCACTTCAGGGTAAAACTGAAGCTTTCTTT.